The clone carrying this T cell receptor beta chain was counted many times. No antigen is known for it. With a much larger clone just one base away, this may be a read error. Other nucleotide sequences from this sample produce the same CDR3. With MiXCR, TCRdb reprocessed the PCR reads. The data contain some 30,000 clones, about 4.1% of them singletons. This record comes from a study of metastatic and nonmetastatic thyroid tumors. Study in general: From malignant and benign thyroid patients, repertoires in blood and in tumor or nodule tissue were compared.

General observations from the study: The study reportedly found significantly higher TCR beta diversity in malignant thyroid tumors than benign nodules, in blood and tumor.

Every patient was untreated before thyroid surgery. The source material was blood. The sequence derives from a female donor with papillary thyroid cancer or a benign thyroid nodule (not recorded which). Some clones in this sample may be carry-over from other donors' samples.

The CDR3 here is CSAIRRRREEQYF. The CDR3 nucleotides read TGCAGTGCCATACGACGCAGGAGGGAAGAGCAATACTTC. The rearrangement uses TRBV20-1 and TRBJ2-7; tentatively, D is TRBD2 (6 bases). The CDR3 has 13 amino acids. CDR1 is DFQATT, CDR2 SNEGSKA, per germline (reference sequence).